This T cell receptor beta chain was recovered during a study of blood T cell repertoires in COVID-19. Produced via immunoSEQ multiplex PCR; TCRdb's table is partial and in-frame only. The profile shows about 400,000 clones, 85% to 90% of them singletons. Sequenced material: PBMCs or T cells enriched from blood (not recorded which). The receptor comes from a woman in her 30s who had recovered from COVID-19.

For the CDR3, the DNA is TGCAGTGCTACAGGGTACATGGAAGCTTTCTTT. It yields the protein CSATGYMEAFF. The chain is built from TRBV20-1 and TRBJ1-1, with D perhaps TRBD1 (5 bases). Germline V CDR1 and CDR2: DFQATT, SNEGSKA (reference sequence). The V end lost 4 bases, the J end lost 8 bases, and 11 bases lay between the germline ends. The CDR3 consists of 11 residues.